This T cell receptor beta chain was identified during a study of shared clonotypes between healthy human individuals. Libraries were prepared by immunoSEQ multiplex PCR; TCRdb keeps only in-frame clonotypes and omits some of them. This sample has a few million clones; over 90% occur once, and the top ten carry 0.3% to 0.4%. This clone was observed a single time. Germline-derived CDR1 and CDR2 are SGHRS and YFSETQ. The CDR3 consists of 13 residues. V lost 5 bases to trimming and J lost 1 base, with 9 bases between them. Sequencing was performed on naive CD4+ T cells from PBMCs. The sample's subset: CD45RA+ positively selected. The sequence came from a man younger than 30 in good health. Some clones in this sample may be carry-over from other donors' samples. The chain has TRBV5-1 and TRBJ2-5, with no clear D. The CDR3 DNA is TGCGCCAGCAGAGGGAACTTCCAAGAGACCCAGTACTTC. Translating gives CASRGNFQETQYF.